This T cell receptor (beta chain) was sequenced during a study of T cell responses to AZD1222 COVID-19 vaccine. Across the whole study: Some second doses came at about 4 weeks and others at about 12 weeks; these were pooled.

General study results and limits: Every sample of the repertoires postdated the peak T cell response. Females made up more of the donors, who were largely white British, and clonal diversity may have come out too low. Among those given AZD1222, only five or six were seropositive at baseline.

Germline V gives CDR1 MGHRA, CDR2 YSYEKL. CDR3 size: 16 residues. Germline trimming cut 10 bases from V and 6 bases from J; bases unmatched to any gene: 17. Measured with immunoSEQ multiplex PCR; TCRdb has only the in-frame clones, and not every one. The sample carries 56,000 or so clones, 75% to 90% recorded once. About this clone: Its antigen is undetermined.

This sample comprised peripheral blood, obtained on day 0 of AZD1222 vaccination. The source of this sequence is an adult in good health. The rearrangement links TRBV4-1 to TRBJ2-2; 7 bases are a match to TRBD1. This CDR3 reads CATRPTGQKDSGELFF. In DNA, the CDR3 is TGCGCCACCCGACCGACAGGGCAGAAGGACTCCGGGGAGCTGTTTTTT.